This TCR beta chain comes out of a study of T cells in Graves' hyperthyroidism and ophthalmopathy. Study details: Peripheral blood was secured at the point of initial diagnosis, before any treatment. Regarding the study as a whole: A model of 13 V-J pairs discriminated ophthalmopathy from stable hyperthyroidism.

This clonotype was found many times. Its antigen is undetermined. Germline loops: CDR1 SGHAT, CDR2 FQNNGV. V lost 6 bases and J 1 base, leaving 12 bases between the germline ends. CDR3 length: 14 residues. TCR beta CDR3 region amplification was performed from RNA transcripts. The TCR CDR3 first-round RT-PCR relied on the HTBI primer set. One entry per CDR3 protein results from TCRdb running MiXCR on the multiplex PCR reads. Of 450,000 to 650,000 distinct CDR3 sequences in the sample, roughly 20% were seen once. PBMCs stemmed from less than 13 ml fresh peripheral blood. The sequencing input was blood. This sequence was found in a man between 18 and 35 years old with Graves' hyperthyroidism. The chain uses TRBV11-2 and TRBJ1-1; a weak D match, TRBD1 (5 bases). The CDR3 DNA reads TGTGCCAGCAGTCCCCAGGGTTGGAACACTGAAGCTTTCTTT. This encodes CASSPQGWNTEAFF.